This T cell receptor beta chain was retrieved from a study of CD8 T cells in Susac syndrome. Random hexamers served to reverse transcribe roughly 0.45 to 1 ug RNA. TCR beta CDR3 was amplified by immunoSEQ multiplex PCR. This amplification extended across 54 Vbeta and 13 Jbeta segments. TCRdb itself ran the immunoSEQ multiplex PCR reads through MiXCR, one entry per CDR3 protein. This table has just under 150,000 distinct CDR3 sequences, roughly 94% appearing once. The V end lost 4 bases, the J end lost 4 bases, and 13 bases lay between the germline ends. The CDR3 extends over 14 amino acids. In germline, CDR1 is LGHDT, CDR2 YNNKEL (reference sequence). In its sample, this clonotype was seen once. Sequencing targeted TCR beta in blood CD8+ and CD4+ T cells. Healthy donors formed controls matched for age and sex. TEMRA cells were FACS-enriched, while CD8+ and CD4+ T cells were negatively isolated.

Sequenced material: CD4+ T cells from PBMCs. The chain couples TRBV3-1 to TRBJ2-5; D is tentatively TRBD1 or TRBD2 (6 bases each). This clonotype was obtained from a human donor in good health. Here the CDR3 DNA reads TGTGCCAGCAGCCCGTTCGGGGGCCGAGAGACCCAGTACTTC. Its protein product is CASSPFGGRETQYF.